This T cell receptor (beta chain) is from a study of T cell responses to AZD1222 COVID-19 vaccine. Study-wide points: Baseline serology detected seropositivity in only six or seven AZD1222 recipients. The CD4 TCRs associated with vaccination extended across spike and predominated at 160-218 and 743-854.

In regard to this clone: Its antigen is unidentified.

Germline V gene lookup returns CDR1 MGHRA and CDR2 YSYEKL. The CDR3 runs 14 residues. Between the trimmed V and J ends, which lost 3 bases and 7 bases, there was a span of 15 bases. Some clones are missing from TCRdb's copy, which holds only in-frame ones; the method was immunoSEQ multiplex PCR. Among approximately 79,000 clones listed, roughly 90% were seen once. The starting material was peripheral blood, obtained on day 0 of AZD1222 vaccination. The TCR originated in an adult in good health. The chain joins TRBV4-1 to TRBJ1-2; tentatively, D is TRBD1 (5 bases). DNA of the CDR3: TGCGCCAGCAGCCAGACGGGACTAGCGGCTGGCTACACCTTC. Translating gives CASSQTGLAAGYTF.